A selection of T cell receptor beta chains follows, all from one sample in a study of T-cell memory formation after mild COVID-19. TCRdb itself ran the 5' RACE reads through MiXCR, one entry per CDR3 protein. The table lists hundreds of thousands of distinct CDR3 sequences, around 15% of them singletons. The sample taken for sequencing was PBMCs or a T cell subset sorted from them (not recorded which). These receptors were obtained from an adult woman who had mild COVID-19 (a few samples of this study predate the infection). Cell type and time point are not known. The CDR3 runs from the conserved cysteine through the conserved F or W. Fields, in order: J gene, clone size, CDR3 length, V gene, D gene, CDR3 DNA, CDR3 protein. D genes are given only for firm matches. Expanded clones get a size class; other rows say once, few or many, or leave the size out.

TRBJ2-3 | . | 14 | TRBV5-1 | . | TGCGCCAGCAGCTTGGAAGCAAGATCCGATACGCAGTATTTT | CASSLEARSDTQYF
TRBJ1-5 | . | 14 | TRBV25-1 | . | TGTGCCAGCAGTGGTCACTATAGCAATCAGCCCCAGCATTTT | CASSGHYSNQPQHF
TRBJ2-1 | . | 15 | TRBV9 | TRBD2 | TGTGCCAGCAGCGCAAGCGGGAGTACCTACAATGAGCAGTTCTTC | CASSASGSTYNEQFF
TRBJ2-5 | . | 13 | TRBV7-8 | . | TGTGCCAGCAGCGCGAGCAGGCAAGAGACCCAGTACTTC | CASSASRQETQYF
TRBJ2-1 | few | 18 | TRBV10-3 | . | TGTGCCATCAGTGCGCTCGGGACGGCAAGAAGCTCCTACAATGAGCAGTTCTTC | CAISALGTARSSYNEQFF
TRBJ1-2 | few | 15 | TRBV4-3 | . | TGCGCCAGCAGCCAAGTTCCGGGGGTAAACTATGGCTACACCTTC | CASSQVPGVNYGYTF
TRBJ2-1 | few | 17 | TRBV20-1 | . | TGCAGTGCTAGAGAGAGTGAGGGGGATATTGGACTGGCTGAGCAGTTCTTC | CSARESEGDIGLAEQFF
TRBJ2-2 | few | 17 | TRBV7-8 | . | TGTGCCAGCAGCCCGAGATGGGGGGGCGCGAACACCGGGGAGCTGTTTTTT | CASSPRWGGANTGELFF
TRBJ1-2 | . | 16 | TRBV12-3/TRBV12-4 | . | TGTGCCAGCGCCGGAAAACCGGGACAAGATAACTATGGCTACACCTTC | CASAGKPGQDNYGYTF
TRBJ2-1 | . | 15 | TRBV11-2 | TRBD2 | TGTGCCAGCAGCTCTAGCGGAACTAGGGGCAATGAGCAGTTCTTC | CASSSSGTRGNEQFF
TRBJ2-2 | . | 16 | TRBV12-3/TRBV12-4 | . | TGTGCCAGCAGTCCATACGCAGCCTCGAACACCGGGGAGCTGTTTTTT | CASSPYAASNTGELFF
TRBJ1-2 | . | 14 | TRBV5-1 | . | TGCGCCAGCAGCTTGGCCGCGCAGGGCCAAGGCTACACCTTC | CASSLAAQGQGYTF
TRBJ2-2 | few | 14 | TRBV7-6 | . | TGTGCCAGCACGAGGGCAGGGCAGGCCGGGGAGCTGTTTTTT | CASTRAGQAGELFF
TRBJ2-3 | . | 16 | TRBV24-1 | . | TGTGCCACCAGTGACAAGGCCGACAGCTTCACAGATACGCAGTATTTT | CATSDKADSFTDTQYF
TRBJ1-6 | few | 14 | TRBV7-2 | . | TGTGCCAGCAGCTTCCTAAAGACCTATTCACCCCTCCACTTT | CASSFLKTYSPLHF
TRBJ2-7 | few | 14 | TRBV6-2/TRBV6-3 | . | TGTGCCAGCAGTTACTCTTCAGGGACCTACGAGCAGTACTTC | CASSYSSGTYEQYF
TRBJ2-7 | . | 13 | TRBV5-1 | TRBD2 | TGCGCCAGCAGTGTGGGAGGGCTATACGAGCAGTACTTC | CASSVGGLYEQYF
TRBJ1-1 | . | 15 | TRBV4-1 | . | TGCGCCAGCAGCCAAGGAGCCGGGACGAACACTGAAGCTTTCTTT | CASSQGAGTNTEAFF
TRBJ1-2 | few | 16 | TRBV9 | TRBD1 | TGTGCCAGCACCGTGACAGGGGCGACTTCTCGTCATGGCTACACCTTC | CASTVTGATSRHGYTF
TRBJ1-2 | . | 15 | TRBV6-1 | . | TGTGCCAGCAGTGATGACCGGTACAGGGTTGGTGGCTACACCTTC | CASSDDRYRVGGYTF
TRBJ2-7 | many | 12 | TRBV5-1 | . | TGCGCCAGCAGCGAGGGTCTCGGCGAGCAGTACTTC | CASSEGLGEQYF
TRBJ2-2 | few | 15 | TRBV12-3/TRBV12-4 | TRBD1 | TGTGCCAGCAGTCACAGGGGGAAGAGCACCGGGGAGCTGTTTTTT | CASSHRGKSTGELFF
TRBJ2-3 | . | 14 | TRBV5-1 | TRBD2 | TGCGCCAGCAGCTTACTAGCGGACACAGATACGCAGTATTTT | CASSLLADTDTQYF
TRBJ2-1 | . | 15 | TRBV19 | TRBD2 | TGTGCCAGTAGTATGACTAGCGGGAGGTACAATGAGCAGTTCTTC | CASSMTSGRYNEQFF
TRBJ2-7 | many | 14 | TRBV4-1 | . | TGCGCCAGCAGCCAACAGCTCTACTCCTACGAGCAGTACTTC | CASSQQLYSYEQYF
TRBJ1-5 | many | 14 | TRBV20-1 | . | TGCAGTGCTAGTGGCGTGAGATACAATCAGCCCCAGCATTTT | CSASGVRYNQPQHF
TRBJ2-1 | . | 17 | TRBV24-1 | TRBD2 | TGTGCCACCAGTGACCCCAAGCGGGAGGAGTTATACAATGAGCAGTTCTTC | CATSDPKREELYNEQFF
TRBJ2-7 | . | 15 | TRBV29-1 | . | TGCAGCGTTGAAGCAGAGGGCGAAATTTCCTACGAGCAGTACTTC | CSVEAEGEISYEQYF
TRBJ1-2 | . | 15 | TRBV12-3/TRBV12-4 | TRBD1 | TGTGCCAGCAGTTTACTGGTCGGACAGGAGTATGGCTACACCTTC | CASSLLVGQEYGYTF
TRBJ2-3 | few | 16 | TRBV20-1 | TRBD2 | TGCAGTGCTAGAGATATAGCGGGGGGGGAAACAGATACGCAGTATTTT | CSARDIAGGETDTQYF
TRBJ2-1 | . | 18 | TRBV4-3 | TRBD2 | TGCGCCAGCAGCCCCGAACCCTTTAGCGGGAGCTCCTACAATGAGCAGTTCTTC | CASSPEPFSGSSYNEQFF
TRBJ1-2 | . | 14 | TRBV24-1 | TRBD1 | TGTGCCACCAGTGAACCCGACAGGGCGAGGGGCTACACCTTC | CATSEPDRARGYTF
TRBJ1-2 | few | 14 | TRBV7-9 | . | TGTGCCAGCAGCACCCCCGGGACGGACTATGGCTACACCTTC | CASSTPGTDYGYTF
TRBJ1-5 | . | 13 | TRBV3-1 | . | TGTGCCAGCAGCCCCTCCCGGAATCAGCCCCAGCATTTT | CASSPSRNQPQHF
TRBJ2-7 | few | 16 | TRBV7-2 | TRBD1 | TGTGCCAGCAGCCGGGCGGGACAGGTGATCTCCTACGAGCAGTACTTC | CASSRAGQVISYEQYF
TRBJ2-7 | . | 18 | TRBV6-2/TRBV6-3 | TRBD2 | TGTGCCAGCAGTTACTCCTCCTTTCTTAGCGGGAGAATCCACGAGCAGTACTTC | CASSYSSFLSGRIHEQYF
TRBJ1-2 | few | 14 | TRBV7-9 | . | TGTGCCAGCATCTCGCCAGGGGCGATCTATGGCTACACCTTC | CASISPGAIYGYTF
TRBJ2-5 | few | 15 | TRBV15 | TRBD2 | TGTGCCACCAGCAGTCCTAGCGGGGGGAGAGAGACCCAGTACTTC | CATSSPSGGRETQYF
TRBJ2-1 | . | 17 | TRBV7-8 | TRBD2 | TGTGCCAGCAGCTTAAGTGGTAGCGGGTTCTCCTACAATGAGCAGTTCTTC | CASSLSGSGFSYNEQFF
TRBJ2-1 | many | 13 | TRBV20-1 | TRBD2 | TGCAGTCTAAGAGCGGGAGAAGTAGTCAGGCAGTTCTTC | CSLRAGEVVRQFF
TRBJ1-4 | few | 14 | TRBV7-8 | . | TGTGCCAGCAGCTACGAGGGGATAGGTGAAAAACTGTTTTTT | CASSYEGIGEKLFF
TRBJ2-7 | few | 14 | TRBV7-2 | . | TGTGCCAGCAGCTTACAGGGGGGTCGGTACGAGCAGTACTTC | CASSLQGGRYEQYF
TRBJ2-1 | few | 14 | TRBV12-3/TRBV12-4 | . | TGTGCCAGCGGTGGGCCAAACTCCTACAATGAGCAGTTCTTC | CASGGPNSYNEQFF
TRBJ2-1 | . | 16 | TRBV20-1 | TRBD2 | TGCAGTGCAAGGACTAGCGGGGGGGCCATCTACAATGAGCAGTTCTTC | CSARTSGGAIYNEQFF
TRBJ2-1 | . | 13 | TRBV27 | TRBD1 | TGTGCCAGCAGTTCCCAGGGGGCTGAGGAGCAGTTCTTC | CASSSQGAEEQFF
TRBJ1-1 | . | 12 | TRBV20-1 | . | TGCAGTGCTCGGGGTCCTGGGACTGAAGCTTTCTTT | CSARGPGTEAFF
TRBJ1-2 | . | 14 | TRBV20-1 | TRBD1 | TGCAGTGCTAGAGATCGGGCAGGGGGCTATGGCTACACCTTC | CSARDRAGGYGYTF
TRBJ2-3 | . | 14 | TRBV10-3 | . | TGTGCCATCAGTGCCCAGGGAGGTCAAGATACGCAGTATTTT | CAISAQGGQDTQYF
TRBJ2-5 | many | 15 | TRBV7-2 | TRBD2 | TGTGCCAGCAGCTTATCCGGGACTACAATGGAGACCCAGTACTTC | CASSLSGTTMETQYF
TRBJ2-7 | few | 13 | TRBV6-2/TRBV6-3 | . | TGTGCCAGCAGTTCCCCGATGGCGAGCGAGCAGTACTTC | CASSSPMASEQYF